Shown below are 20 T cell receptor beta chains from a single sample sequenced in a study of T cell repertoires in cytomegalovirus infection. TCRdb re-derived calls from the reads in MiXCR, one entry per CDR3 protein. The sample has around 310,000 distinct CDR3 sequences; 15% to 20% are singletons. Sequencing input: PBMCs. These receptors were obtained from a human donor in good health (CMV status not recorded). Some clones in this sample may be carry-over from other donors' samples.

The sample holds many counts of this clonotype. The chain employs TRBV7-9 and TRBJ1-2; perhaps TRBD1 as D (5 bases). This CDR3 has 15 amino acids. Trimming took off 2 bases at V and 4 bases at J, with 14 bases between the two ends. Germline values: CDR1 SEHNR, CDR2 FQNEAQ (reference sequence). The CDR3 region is CASSLWRSGTYGYTF. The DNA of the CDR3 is TGTGCCAGCAGCTTATGGCGGTCAGGGACCTATGGCTACACCTTC.

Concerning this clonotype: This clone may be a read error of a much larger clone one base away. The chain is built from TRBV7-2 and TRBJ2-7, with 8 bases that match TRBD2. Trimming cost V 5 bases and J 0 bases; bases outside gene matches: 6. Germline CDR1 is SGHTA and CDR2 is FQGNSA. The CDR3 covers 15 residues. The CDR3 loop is CASSPGGVVSYEQYF. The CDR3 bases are TGTGCCAGCAGCCCGGGGGGGGTTGTCTCCTACGAGCAGTACTTC.

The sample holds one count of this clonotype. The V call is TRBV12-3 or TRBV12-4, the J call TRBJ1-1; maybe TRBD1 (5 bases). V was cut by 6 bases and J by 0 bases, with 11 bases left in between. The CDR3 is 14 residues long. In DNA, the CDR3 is TGTGCCAGCAGAAGCGGGACGGTGAACACTGAAGCTTTCTTT. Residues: CASRSGTVNTEAFF.

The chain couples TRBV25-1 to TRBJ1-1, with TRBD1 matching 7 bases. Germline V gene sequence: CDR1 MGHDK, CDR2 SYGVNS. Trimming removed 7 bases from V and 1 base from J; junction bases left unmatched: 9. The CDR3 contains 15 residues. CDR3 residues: CASIPGGQANTEAFF. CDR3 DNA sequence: TGTGCCAGCATCCCAGGGGGTCAGGCGAACACTGAAGCTTTCTTT.

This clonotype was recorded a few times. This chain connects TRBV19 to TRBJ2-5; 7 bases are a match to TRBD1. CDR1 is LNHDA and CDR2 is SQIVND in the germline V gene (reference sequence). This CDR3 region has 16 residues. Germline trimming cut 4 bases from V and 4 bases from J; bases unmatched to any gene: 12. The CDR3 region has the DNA TGTGCCAGTAGTACCCAACGACAGGGTTTCGGAGAGACCCAGTACTTC. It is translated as CASSTQRQGFGETQYF.

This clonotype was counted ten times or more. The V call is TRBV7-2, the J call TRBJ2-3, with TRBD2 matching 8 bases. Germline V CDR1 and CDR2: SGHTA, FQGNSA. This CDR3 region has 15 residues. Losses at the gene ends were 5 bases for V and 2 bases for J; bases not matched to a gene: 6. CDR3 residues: CASSPRRGVTDTQYF. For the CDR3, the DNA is TGTGCCAGCAGCCCACGGCGGGGGGTCACAGATACGCAGTATTTT.

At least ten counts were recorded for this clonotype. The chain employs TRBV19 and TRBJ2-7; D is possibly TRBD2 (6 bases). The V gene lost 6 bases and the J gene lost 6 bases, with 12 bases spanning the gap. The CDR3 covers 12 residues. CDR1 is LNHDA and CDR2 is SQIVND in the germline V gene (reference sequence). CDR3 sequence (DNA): TGTGCCAGTAGCAGTGGGACTCCCGAGCAGTACTTC. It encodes CASSSGTPEQYF.

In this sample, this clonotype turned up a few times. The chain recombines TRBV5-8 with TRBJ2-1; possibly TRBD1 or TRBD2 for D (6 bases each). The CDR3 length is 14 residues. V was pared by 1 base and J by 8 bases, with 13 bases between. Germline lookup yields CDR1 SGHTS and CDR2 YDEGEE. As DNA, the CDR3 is TGTGCCAGCAGCTTGCGGTCGGGGGCCTATGAGCAGTTCTTC. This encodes CASSLRSGAYEQFF. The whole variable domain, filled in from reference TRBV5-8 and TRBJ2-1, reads EAGVTQSPTHLIKTRGQQATLRCSPISGHTSVYWYQQALGLGLQFLLWYDEGEERNRGNFPPRFSGRQFPNYSSELNVNALELEDSALYLCASSLRSGAYEQFFGPGTRLTVL.

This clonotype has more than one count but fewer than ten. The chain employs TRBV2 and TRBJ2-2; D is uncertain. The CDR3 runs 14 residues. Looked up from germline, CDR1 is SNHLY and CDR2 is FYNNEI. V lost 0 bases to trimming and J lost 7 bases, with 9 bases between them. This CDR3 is CASSEAPRSGELFF. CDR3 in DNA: TGTGCCAGCAGTGAAGCGCCGAGAAGCGGGGAGCTGTTTTTT.

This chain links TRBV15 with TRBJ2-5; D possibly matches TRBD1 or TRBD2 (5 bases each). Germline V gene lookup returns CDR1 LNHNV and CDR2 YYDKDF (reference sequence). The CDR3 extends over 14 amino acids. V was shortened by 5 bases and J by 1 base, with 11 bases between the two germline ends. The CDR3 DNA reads TGTGCCACCAGCCCACGGGGCAGCCAAGAGACCCAGTACTTC. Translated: CATSPRGSQETQYF.

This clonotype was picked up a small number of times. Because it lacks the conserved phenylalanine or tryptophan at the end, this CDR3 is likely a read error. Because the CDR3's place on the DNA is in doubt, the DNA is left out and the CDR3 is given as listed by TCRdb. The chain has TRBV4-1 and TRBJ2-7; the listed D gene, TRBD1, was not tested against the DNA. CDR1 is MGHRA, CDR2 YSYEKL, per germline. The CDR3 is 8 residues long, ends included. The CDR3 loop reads CASTSRPP.

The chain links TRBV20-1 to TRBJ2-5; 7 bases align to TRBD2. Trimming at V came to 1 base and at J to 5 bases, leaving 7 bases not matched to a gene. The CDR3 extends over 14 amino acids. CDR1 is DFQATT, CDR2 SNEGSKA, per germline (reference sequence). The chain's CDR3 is CSARVRGEGETQYF. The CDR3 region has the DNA TGCAGTGCTAGAGTCCGGGGGGAAGGGGAGACCCAGTACTTC.

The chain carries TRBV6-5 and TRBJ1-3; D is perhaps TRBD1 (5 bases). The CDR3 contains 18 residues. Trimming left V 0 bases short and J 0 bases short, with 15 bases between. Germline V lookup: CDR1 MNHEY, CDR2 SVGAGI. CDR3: CASSYSRGTEHSGNTIYF. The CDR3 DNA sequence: TGTGCCAGCAGTTACTCGAGAGGGACCGAACACTCTGGAAACACCATATATTTT.

CDR3 region: CASSQQGGHEQYF. The CDR3 bases are TGTGCCAGCAGCCAACAGGGCGGGCACGAGCAGTACTTC. V and J are TRBV3-1 and TRBJ2-7, with D perhaps given as TRBD1 or TRBD2 (5 bases each). Germline CDR1 is LGHDT and CDR2 is YNNKEL (reference sequence). V gave up 2 bases and J gave up 5 bases, with 10 bases separating them. This CDR3 has 13 amino acids.

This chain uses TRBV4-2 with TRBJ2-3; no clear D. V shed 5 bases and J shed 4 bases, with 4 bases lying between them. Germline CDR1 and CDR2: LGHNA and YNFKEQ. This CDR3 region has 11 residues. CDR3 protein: CASSKADTQYF. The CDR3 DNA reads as TGTGCCAGCAGCAAGGCAGATACGCAGTATTTT.

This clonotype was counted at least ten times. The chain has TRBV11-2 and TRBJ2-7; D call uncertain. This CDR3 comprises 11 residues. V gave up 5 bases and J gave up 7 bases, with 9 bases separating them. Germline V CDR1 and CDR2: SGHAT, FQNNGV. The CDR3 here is CASSPMGEQYF. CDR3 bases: TGTGCCAGCAGCCCGATGGGGGAGCAGTACTTC.

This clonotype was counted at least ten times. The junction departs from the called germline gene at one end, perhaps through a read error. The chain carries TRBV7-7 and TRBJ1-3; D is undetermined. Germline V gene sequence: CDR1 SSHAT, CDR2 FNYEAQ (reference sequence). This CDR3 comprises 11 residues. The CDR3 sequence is CASSYGNTIYF. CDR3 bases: TGTGCTAGCAGCTATGGAAACACCATATATTTT.

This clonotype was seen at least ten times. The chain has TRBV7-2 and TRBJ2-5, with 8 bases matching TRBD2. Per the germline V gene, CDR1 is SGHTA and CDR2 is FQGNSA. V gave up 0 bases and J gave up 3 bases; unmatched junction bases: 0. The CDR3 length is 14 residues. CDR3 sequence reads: CASSLASGEETQYF. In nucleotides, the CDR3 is TGTGCCAGCAGCTTAGCTAGCGGGGAAGAGACCCAGTACTTC.

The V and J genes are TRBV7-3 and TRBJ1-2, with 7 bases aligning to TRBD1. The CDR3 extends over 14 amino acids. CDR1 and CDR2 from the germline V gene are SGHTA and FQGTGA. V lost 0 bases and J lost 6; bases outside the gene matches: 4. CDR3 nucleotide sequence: TGTGCCAGCAGCTTAACCGTGACAGGGAATGGCTACACCTTC. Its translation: CASSLTVTGNGYTF.

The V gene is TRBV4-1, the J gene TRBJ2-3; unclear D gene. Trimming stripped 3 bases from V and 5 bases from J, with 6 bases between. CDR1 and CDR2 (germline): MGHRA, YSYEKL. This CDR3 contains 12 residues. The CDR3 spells CASSHYLDTQYF. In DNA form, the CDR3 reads TGCGCCAGCAGCCATTATTTAGATACGCAGTATTTT.